Here is one T cell receptor (beta chain) with its context. The CDR3 totals 15 residues. Germline V gene lookup returns CDR1 KGHSH and CDR2 LQKENI. V trimming: 5 bases; J trimming: 5 bases; junction bases outside the gene matches: 11. The study ran its PCR with 60 Vbeta and 13 Jbeta primers. The method was immunoSEQ multiplex PCR; TCRdb's version includes in-frame clones alone and lacks a portion of them. The table shows roughly 120,000 clones, with approximately 80% occurring only once. These data are taken from a study of cytomegalovirus exposure and HLA in healthy donors. Sequenced input: PBMCs. The TCR was taken from a middle-aged man in good health and CMV-seronegative. The chain has TRBV18 and TRBJ2-5, with 7 bases matching TRBD1. CDR3 sequence: CASSDRDTLRETQYF. CDR3 DNA: TGTGCCAGCTCAGACAGGGACACGCTAAGGGAGACCCAGTACTTC.